This T cell receptor beta chain emerged from a study of regulatory T cells in long-lasting Graves disease. Whole-study findings and limits: Persistent Graves' patients showed a TCR diversity that was lower than that of newly diagnosed ones. Under persistent disease, TRBV28, TRBJ1-2 and TRBJ2-5 were used preferentially.

Time point indicated: newly diagnosed GD, antithyroid drugs for less than 3 months. RNA from PBMCs was the source of the TCR library. The V gene's germline CDR1 is ENHRY and CDR2 SYGVKD. V shed 7 bases, J shed 6 bases, and the junction held 12 bases outside the gene matches. This CDR3 contains 16 residues. iRepertoire HTBI primers and Arm-PCR of CDR3 regions built TCR beta libraries. As handled by the study authors: Overall, samples carried some 67 TRBV and over 12 TRBJ segments. TCRdb processed the multiplex PCR reads anew with MiXCR; each CDR3 protein has one entry. V and J calls and clone size were set by TCRdb, not the authors. This sample has 680,000 or so distinct CDR3 sequences, with around 17% found just once. A note on this clonotype: The antigen remains undetermined.

The same sample was also used in a study of T cells in Graves' hyperthyroidism and ophthalmopathy. As that report states: First-round RT-PCR with HTBI primers amplified the TCR CDR3 region.

J is TRBJ2-1 and V is TRBV10-3, with 10 positions matching TRBD2. This receptor was identified in a woman aged 25 to 45 with Graves disease. Sequencing used peripheral blood mononuclear cells (PBMCs), obtained at new diagnosis, from a patient treated with antithyroid drugs. As DNA, the CDR3 is TGTGCCATCAAAGGGGGAAGCGGGAGGGCCGGCAATGAGCAGTTCTTC. Amino acids: CAIKGGSGRAGNEQFF.